This TCR beta chain was obtained from a study of blood T cell repertoires in COVID-19. Assay: immunoSEQ multiplex PCR; the TCRdb copy retains only in-frame clones and omits some. This sample carries over 200,000 clones, around 90% of them seen once, and the ten largest clones take about 1.2%. Germline assignment: CDR1 MNHEY and CDR2 SMNVEV (reference sequence). The CDR3 runs to 13 residues. This clone has only one observation. This TCR came from a human donor in a cohort exposed to, infected with or recovered from COVID-19 (not recorded which). The donor label of this sample is uncertain. Sequencing used PBMCs or T cells enriched from blood (not recorded which). The V call is TRBV27, the J call TRBJ1-3, with 8 bases fitting TRBD1. CDR3 amino acids: CGRTGYGGNTIYF. The CDR3 DNA sequence: TGTGGGAGGACAGGGTACGGTGGAAACACCATATATTTT.